The rows below give T cell receptor beta chains drawn from one sample of a study of T cell responses to AZD1222 COVID-19 vaccine. The data were produced by immunoSEQ multiplex PCR, yet TCRdb's version contains in-frame clones alone and is incomplete. The sample includes 100,000 to 150,000 clones, 90% of them seen just once. The specimen was peripheral blood, collected on day 0 of AZD1222 vaccination. Source of these receptors: an adult in good health. CDR3s include the opening cysteine and the closing phenylalanine or tryptophan. A D gene is named only where the DNA matches it firmly. Rows give clone size only sometimes, using once, few, many, or a class for an expanded clone.

j_gene: TRBJ2-5
len: 11
v_gene: TRBV11-2
d_gene: .
abundance: .
CDR3nt: TGTGCCAGCAGCATCGAAGGGCCCCAGTACTTC
CDR3aa: CASSIEGPQYF

j_gene: TRBJ1-3
len: 14
v_gene: TRBV28
d_gene: .
abundance: once
CDR3nt: TGTGCCAGCAGTCGGACAGTGGTCGGAAACACCATATATTTT
CDR3aa: CASSRTVVGNTIYF

j_gene: TRBJ2-3
len: 13
v_gene: TRBV30
d_gene: .
abundance: .
CDR3nt: TGTGCCTGGAATTTTGGCAGGCTGGATACGCAGTATTTT
CDR3aa: CAWNFGRLDTQYF

j_gene: TRBJ1-2
len: 14
v_gene: TRBV30
d_gene: .
abundance: .
CDR3nt: TGTGCCTGGAGTGTACTGCGGGGGGCAAGTGGCTACACCTTC
CDR3aa: CAWSVLRGASGYTF

j_gene: TRBJ2-1
len: 15
v_gene: TRBV9
d_gene: TRBD2
abundance: .
CDR3nt: TGTGCCAGCAGCGTAGACCCAGCGGGGGGGAATGAGCAGTTCTTC
CDR3aa: CASSVDPAGGNEQFF

j_gene: TRBJ1-6
len: 14
v_gene: TRBV19
d_gene: .
abundance: .
CDR3nt: TGTGCCAGTAGTATGGGGGGAAGCGTAAGTCGCCTCCACTTT
CDR3aa: CASSMGGSVSRLHF

j_gene: TRBJ2-4
len: 13
v_gene: TRBV29-1
d_gene: TRBD2
abundance: .
CDR3nt: TGCAGCGTTGTTCCTAGCGGAAATCGAATTCAGTACTTC
CDR3aa: CSVVPSGNRIQYF

j_gene: TRBJ2-3
len: 13
v_gene: TRBV5-6
d_gene: .
abundance: .
CDR3nt: TGTGCCAGCATGGGACAAAGCACAGATACGCAGTATTTT
CDR3aa: CASMGQSTDTQYF

j_gene: TRBJ1-2
len: 12
v_gene: TRBV28
d_gene: .
abundance: .
CDR3nt: TGTGCCAGCAGTTTATCGAGAGATGGCTACACCTTC
CDR3aa: CASSLSRDGYTF

j_gene: TRBJ2-4
len: 16
v_gene: TRBV5-5
d_gene: .
abundance: once
CDR3nt: TGTGCCAGCAGCTTGGGCGTTAGTCCGACCAAAAACATTCAGTACTTC
CDR3aa: CASSLGVSPTKNIQYF

j_gene: TRBJ1-2
len: 12
v_gene: TRBV7-9
d_gene: .
abundance: .
CDR3nt: TGTGCCAGCAGCTTCAGGGAGGGAGGCTACACCTTC
CDR3aa: CASSFREGGYTF

j_gene: TRBJ1-3
len: 15
v_gene: TRBV5-1
d_gene: TRBD1
abundance: .
CDR3nt: TGCGCCAGCAGCCTGCAGGGGGCCTCTGGAAACACCATATATTTT
CDR3aa: CASSLQGASGNTIYF

j_gene: TRBJ2-5
len: 11
v_gene: TRBV2
d_gene: .
abundance: .
CDR3nt: TGTGCCACTGCGGCCCAAGAGACCCAGTACTTC
CDR3aa: CATAAQETQYF

j_gene: TRBJ1-1
len: 16
v_gene: TRBV30
d_gene: TRBD1
abundance: .
CDR3nt: TGTGCCTGGAGTGTCTTGTCGGGCAGGGGGTTGCGGAAAGCTTTCTTT
CDR3aa: CAWSVLSGRGLRKAFF

j_gene: TRBJ2-5
len: 17
v_gene: TRBV4-2
d_gene: TRBD2
abundance: .
CDR3nt: TGTGCCAGCAGCCAAGGGGACGGACTAGCGGACCAAGAGACCCAGTACTTC
CDR3aa: CASSQGDGLADQETQYF

j_gene: TRBJ2-7
len: 17
v_gene: TRBV5-5
d_gene: TRBD2
abundance: few
CDR3nt: TGTGCCAGCAGCTACACTAGCGGGAGGGGAGGTGAATACGAGCAGTACTTC
CDR3aa: CASSYTSGRGGEYEQYF

j_gene: TRBJ2-3
len: 13
v_gene: TRBV29-1
d_gene: .
abundance: .
CDR3nt: TGCAGCGCCGACCTGACTAGCACAGATACGCAGTATTTT
CDR3aa: CSADLTSTDTQYF

j_gene: TRBJ1-6
len: 14
v_gene: TRBV6-5
d_gene: TRBD1
abundance: .
CDR3nt: TGTGCCAGCAGTCCGCGGGGACAGCCTTCACCCCTCCACTTT
CDR3aa: CASSPRGQPSPLHF

j_gene: TRBJ2-7
len: 15
v_gene: TRBV6-5
d_gene: .
abundance: .
CDR3nt: TGTGCCAGCAGTAACTCACCCGGGTCGGCGGACGAGCAGTACTTC
CDR3aa: CASSNSPGSADEQYF

j_gene: TRBJ1-5
len: 13
v_gene: TRBV7-2
d_gene: TRBD1
abundance: once
CDR3nt: TGTGCCAGCAGCTACAGGGGGCGGCAGCCCCAGCATTTT
CDR3aa: CASSYRGRQPQHF

j_gene: TRBJ1-5
len: 15
v_gene: TRBV5-6
d_gene: .
abundance: .
CDR3nt: TGTGCCAGCAGTGCCGGGGCGACTCCCAATCAGCCCCAGCATTTT
CDR3aa: CASSAGATPNQPQHF

j_gene: TRBJ1-5
len: 17
v_gene: TRBV30
d_gene: TRBD1
abundance: .
CDR3nt: TGTGCCTGGAGTCCGTTAATTCCGACAGGGAAGAATCAGCCCCAGCATTTT
CDR3aa: CAWSPLIPTGKNQPQHF

j_gene: TRBJ2-7
len: 12
v_gene: TRBV29-1
d_gene: .
abundance: .
CDR3nt: TGCAGCGTTGAGGACAGCTCCTACGAGCAGTACTTC
CDR3aa: CSVEDSSYEQYF

j_gene: TRBJ2-1
len: 17
v_gene: TRBV19
d_gene: .
abundance: .
CDR3nt: TGTGCCAGTAAGCCTAACTCCGGGACGGGATCCTACAATGAGCAGTTCTTC
CDR3aa: CASKPNSGTGSYNEQFF

j_gene: TRBJ1-1
len: 16
v_gene: TRBV7-8
d_gene: .
abundance: .
CDR3nt: TGTGCCAGCAGCTTAGGGTCCTGGGGGACCAACACTGAAGCTTTCTTT
CDR3aa: CASSLGSWGTNTEAFF

j_gene: TRBJ1-6
len: 15
v_gene: TRBV28
d_gene: TRBD1
abundance: .
CDR3nt: TGTGCCAGCACCCCTTGGACAGGAGTTAATTCACCCCTCCACTTT
CDR3aa: CASTPWTGVNSPLHF

j_gene: TRBJ2-7
len: 14
v_gene: TRBV19
d_gene: TRBD1
abundance: .
CDR3nt: TGTGCCAGTAGTCCGGGACAGGTGGTGGTCGAGCAGTACTTC
CDR3aa: CASSPGQVVVEQYF

j_gene: TRBJ2-7
len: 14
v_gene: TRBV4-1
d_gene: .
abundance: .
CDR3nt: TGCGCCAGCAGCCAAGACCGGGACACCTACGAGCAGTACTTC
CDR3aa: CASSQDRDTYEQYF

j_gene: TRBJ1-2
len: 13
v_gene: TRBV19
d_gene: .
abundance: .
CDR3nt: TGTGCCAGTAAACAGGGACTAGAGTACGGCTACACCTTC
CDR3aa: CASKQGLEYGYTF

j_gene: TRBJ1-1
len: 14
v_gene: TRBV7-2
d_gene: .
abundance: .
CDR3nt: TGTGCCAGCAGCACCCAGGGATTTAACACTGAAGCTTTCTTT
CDR3aa: CASSTQGFNTEAFF

j_gene: TRBJ1-4
len: 16
v_gene: TRBV5-8
d_gene: .
abundance: .
CDR3nt: TGTGCCAGCAGCTTCGGACATTTACCAACTAATGAAAAACTGTTTTTT
CDR3aa: CASSFGHLPTNEKLFF

j_gene: TRBJ1-5
len: 13
v_gene: TRBV12-3/TRBV12-4
d_gene: .
abundance: .
CDR3nt: TGTGCCAGCAGTCTACGACATGATCAGCCCCAGCATTTT
CDR3aa: CASSLRHDQPQHF

j_gene: TRBJ1-2
len: 11
v_gene: TRBV20-1
d_gene: .
abundance: few
CDR3nt: TGCAGTGCTAGTGCAGGGAACGGCTACACCTTC
CDR3aa: CSASAGNGYTF

j_gene: TRBJ2-1
len: 16
v_gene: TRBV7-8
d_gene: TRBD2
abundance: .
CDR3nt: TGTGCCAGCAGCCCAAAGCGGGAGGGCCCCTACAATGAGCAGTTCTTC
CDR3aa: CASSPKREGPYNEQFF

j_gene: TRBJ2-1
len: 16
v_gene: TRBV19
d_gene: TRBD2
abundance: .
CDR3nt: TGTGCCAGTAGCCAAGGACTAGCGGGAGCTAGCAATGAGCAGTTCTTC
CDR3aa: CASSQGLAGASNEQFF

j_gene: TRBJ2-5
len: 13
v_gene: TRBV28
d_gene: .
abundance: .
CDR3nt: TGTGCCAGCAGTCGGCAGGGCACGGAGACCCAGTACTTC
CDR3aa: CASSRQGTETQYF

j_gene: TRBJ1-1
len: 11
v_gene: TRBV28
d_gene: .
abundance: once
CDR3nt: TGTGCCAGCAGCATGAACACTGAAGCTTTCTTT
CDR3aa: CASSMNTEAFF

j_gene: TRBJ1-2
len: 19
v_gene: TRBV30
d_gene: TRBD1
abundance: .
CDR3nt: TGTGCCTGGATCCGCCAGGCCGGGACAGGGGGCTGGATGAGCTATGGCTACACCTTC
CDR3aa: CAWIRQAGTGGWMSYGYTF

j_gene: TRBJ2-3
len: 16
v_gene: TRBV28
d_gene: TRBD2
abundance: .
CDR3nt: TGTGCCAGCTCGTGGACTAGCGGGAGGGAAACAGATACGCAGTATTTT
CDR3aa: CASSWTSGRETDTQYF

j_gene: TRBJ2-2
len: 16
v_gene: TRBV27
d_gene: .
abundance: .
CDR3nt: TGTGCCAGCAGCGTCGAGGGCGGATTATCCACCGGGGAGCTGTTTTTT
CDR3aa: CASSVEGGLSTGELFF

j_gene: TRBJ2-7
len: 14
v_gene: TRBV19
d_gene: .
abundance: .
CDR3nt: TGTGCCAGTAGTATCCAAGGCGGGTCCTACGAGCAGTACTTC
CDR3aa: CASSIQGGSYEQYF

j_gene: TRBJ2-3
len: 16
v_gene: TRBV5-1
d_gene: TRBD2
abundance: .
CDR3nt: TGCGCCAGCAGCTTCGGGACTAGCGGAGGCACAGATACGCAGTATTTT
CDR3aa: CASSFGTSGGTDTQYF

j_gene: TRBJ2-7
len: 12
v_gene: TRBV5-1
d_gene: TRBD1
abundance: .
CDR3nt: TGCGCCAGCAGCCGGGACAGGGCGGGGCAGTACTTC
CDR3aa: CASSRDRAGQYF

j_gene: TRBJ1-1
len: 13
v_gene: TRBV27
d_gene: .
abundance: .
CDR3nt: TGTGCCAGCAGTTTATCAAGGAACACTGAAGCTTTCTTT
CDR3aa: CASSLSRNTEAFF

j_gene: TRBJ1-3
len: 16
v_gene: TRBV7-2
d_gene: .
abundance: .
CDR3nt: TGTGCCAGCAGCTTAGTGGGCGCGCACTCTGGAAACACCATATATTTT
CDR3aa: CASSLVGAHSGNTIYF

j_gene: TRBJ1-4
len: 14
v_gene: TRBV6-5
d_gene: TRBD1
abundance: .
CDR3nt: TGTGCCAGCAGACCTGACAGGGGGCGTGAAAAACTGTTTTTT
CDR3aa: CASRPDRGREKLFF

j_gene: TRBJ2-2
len: 21
v_gene: TRBV29-1
d_gene: TRBD1
abundance: .
CDR3nt: TGCAGCGTTGAAGAACCGGGCTTAAAAAACCCCCGGACAGGGATCACCGGGGAGCTGTTTTTT
CDR3aa: CSVEEPGLKNPRTGITGELFF